This T cell receptor beta chain was captured in a study of Ad26.COV2.S vaccination and SARS-CoV-2 variants. Study findings and constraints: Placebo recipients and vaccine recipients were similar in non-spike TCR breadth. It was reported that spike-specific CD8+ and CD4+ T cell responses were substantially broad after vaccination.

The length of the CDR3 is 15 residues. After removal of 5 bases from V and 4 bases from J, the junction contained 10 bases not matched to a gene. The germline V gene encodes CDR1 MNHEY and CDR2 SMNVEV (reference sequence). Indicated treatment: around 19 received Ad26.COV2.S at low or high dose, single or two shots; about 5 received placebo; per-sample allocation not given. Samples came from day 63 after the first vaccine or placebo injection. Cohort 1b enrolled adults aged 18-55 years in Boston. Sequenced by immunoSEQ multiplex PCR; TCRdb stores in-frame clones only, minus some. The sample consists of about 350,000 clones, roughly 89% of them appearing once. With respect to this clone: Antigen unknown.

The V and J genes are TRBV27 and TRBJ1-2; 7 positions agree with TRBD1. The sample here was peripheral blood, taken in a trial of Ad26.COV2.S vaccine versus placebo. The sequence was collected from a person between 18 and 65 years old who received the Ad26.COV2.S COVID-19 vaccine or a placebo. This CDR3 is CASSPARTGAYGYTF. The CDR3 DNA is TGTGCCAGCAGTCCAGCCAGAACAGGGGCCTATGGCTACACCTTC.